Listed here is a single T cell receptor (beta chain). This entry belongs to a study of T-cell reconstitution after alpha-beta-depleted transplantation in children. The length of the CDR3 is 16 residues. Germline CDR1 KGHSH, CDR2 LQKENI. Trimming left V 1 base short and J 2 bases short, with 9 bases between. During its preparation, the TCRbeta library received unique molecular identifiers. TCRdb redid the calling of the PCR reads with MiXCR, one entry per CDR3 protein. The sample records some 250,000 distinct CDR3 sequences, around 13% being singletons. The chain joins TRBV18 to TRBJ2-6; D gene ambiguous. The input for sequencing was PBMCs from the stem cell graft donor, taken from the stem cell graft. This receptor was taken from a human donor who donated a stem cell graft to a child with acute lymphoblastic leukemia. CDR3 protein: CASSPLGEAGANVLTF. DNA for the CDR3: TGTGCCAGCTCACCACTAGGAGAGGCTGGGGCCAACGTCCTGACTTTC.